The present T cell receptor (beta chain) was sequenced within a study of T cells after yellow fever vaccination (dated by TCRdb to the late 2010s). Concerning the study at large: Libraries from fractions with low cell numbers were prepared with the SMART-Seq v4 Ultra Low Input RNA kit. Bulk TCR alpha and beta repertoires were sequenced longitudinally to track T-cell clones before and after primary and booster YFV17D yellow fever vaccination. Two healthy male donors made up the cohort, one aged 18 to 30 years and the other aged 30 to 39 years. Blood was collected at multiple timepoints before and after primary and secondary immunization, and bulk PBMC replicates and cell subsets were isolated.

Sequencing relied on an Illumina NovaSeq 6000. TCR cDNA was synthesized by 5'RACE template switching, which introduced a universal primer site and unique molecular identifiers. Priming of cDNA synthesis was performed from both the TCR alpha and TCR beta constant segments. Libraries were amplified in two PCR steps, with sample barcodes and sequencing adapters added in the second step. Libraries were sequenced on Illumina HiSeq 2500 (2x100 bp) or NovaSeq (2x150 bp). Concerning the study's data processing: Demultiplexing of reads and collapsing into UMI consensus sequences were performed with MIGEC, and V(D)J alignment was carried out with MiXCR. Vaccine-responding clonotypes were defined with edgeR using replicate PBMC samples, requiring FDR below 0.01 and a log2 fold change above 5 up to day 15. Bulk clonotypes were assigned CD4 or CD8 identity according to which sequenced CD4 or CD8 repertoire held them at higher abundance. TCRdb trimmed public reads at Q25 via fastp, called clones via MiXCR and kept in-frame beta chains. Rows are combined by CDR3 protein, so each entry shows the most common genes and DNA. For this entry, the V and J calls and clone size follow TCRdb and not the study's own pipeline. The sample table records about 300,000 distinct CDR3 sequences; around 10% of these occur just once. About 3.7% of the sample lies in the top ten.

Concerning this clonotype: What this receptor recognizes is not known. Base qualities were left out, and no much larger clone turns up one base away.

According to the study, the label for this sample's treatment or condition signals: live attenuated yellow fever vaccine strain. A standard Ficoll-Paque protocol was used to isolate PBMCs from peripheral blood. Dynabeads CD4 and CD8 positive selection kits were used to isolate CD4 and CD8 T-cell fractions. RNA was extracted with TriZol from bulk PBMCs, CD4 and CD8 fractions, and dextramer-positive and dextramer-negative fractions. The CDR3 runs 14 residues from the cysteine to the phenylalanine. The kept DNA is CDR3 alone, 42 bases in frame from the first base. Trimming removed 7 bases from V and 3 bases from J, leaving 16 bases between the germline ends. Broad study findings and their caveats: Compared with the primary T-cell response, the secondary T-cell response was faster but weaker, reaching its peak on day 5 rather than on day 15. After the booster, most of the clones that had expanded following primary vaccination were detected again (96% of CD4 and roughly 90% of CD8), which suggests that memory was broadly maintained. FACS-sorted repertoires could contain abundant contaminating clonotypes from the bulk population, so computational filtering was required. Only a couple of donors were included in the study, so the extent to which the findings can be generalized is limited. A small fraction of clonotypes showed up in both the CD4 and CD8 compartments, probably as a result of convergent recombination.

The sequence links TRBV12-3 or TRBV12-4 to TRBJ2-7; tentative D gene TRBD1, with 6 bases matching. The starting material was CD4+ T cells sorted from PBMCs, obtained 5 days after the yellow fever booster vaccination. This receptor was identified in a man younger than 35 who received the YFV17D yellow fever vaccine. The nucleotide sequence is TGTGCCAGCACCATCCCGGGACACAGCTACGAGCAGTACTTC. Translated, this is CASTIPGHSYEQYF.